The TCR beta chain under discussion was sequenced for a study of blood T cell repertoires in COVID-19. Study as a whole: T cells, B-cell-depleted T cells, or PBMCs supplied cDNA or gDNA.

The CDR3 runs to 15 residues. CDR1 and CDR2 from the germline V gene are SEHNR and FQNEAQ (reference sequence). V dropped 5 bases and J dropped 7; count of bases not matched to a gene: 13. Under the authors' procedure: Scientists estimated how many nucleated cells there were by amplifying reference gene primers. Assay used: immunoSEQ multiplex PCR; TCRdb lists only in-frame clones, some missing. From that table come the V and J calls and clone size; the DNA was used to work out D and trimming. The sample lists fewer than 250,000 clones; 75% to 85% were seen once. Sequenced material: peripheral blood. The chain uses TRBV7-9 and TRBJ1-2; 7 nucleotides match TRBD1. The TCR comes from a woman in her 70s with acute or convalescent COVID-19. The CDR3 sequence: CASSVPNRGPGGYTF. CDR3 bases: TGTGCCAGCAGCGTTCCCAACAGGGGACCCGGTGGCTACACCTTC.